Sequencing of this T cell receptor beta chain was carried out in a study of cytomegalovirus exposure and HLA in healthy donors. The study, taken as a whole, reports: A few CMV-associated chains were confirmed in vitro to be specific for CMV antigens.

This clone was observed a handful of times. Its cognate antigen is unknown. 13 Jbeta primers and 60 Vbeta primers were used for the PCR. Some clones are missing from TCRdb's copy, which holds only in-frame ones; the method was immunoSEQ multiplex PCR. The top ten clones hold 3% of a sample with 130,000 to 150,000 clones, about three fifths of them seen once. Per the germline V gene, CDR1 is KGHSH and CDR2 is LQKENI. Unmatched junction bases numbered 7, after V lost 6 bases and J lost 4 bases. The CDR3 consists of 14 residues. While unrecorded immune exposures were likely, the donors were nominally healthy when sampled.

This TCR was recovered from a woman between 25 and 40 years old in good health and CMV-seropositive. The V gene is TRBV18, the J gene TRBJ1-1; 8 bases match TRBD1. The source material was PBMCs. This CDR3 is CASSNRGDGTEAFF. For the CDR3, the DNA is TGTGCCAGCTCCAACAGGGGGGATGGCACTGAAGCTTTCTTT.